This T cell receptor beta chain was sequenced during a study of blood T cell repertoires in COVID-19. Repertoires were generated with immunoSEQ multiplex PCR, while TCRdb's copy carries only in-frame clones and drops some. The sample includes 200,000 to 250,000 clones, 83% of them seen just once. The source material was peripheral blood. The source of this sequence is a woman in her seventies with active or convalescent COVID-19.

CDR3 nucleotides: TGTGCCATCAACGCGGGGCGGAATCAGCCCCAGCATTTT. Translating gives CAINAGRNQPQHF. The chain couples TRBV2 to TRBJ1-5, with D possibly matching TRBD1 (5 bases). CDR3 length equals 13 residues. V was shortened by 10 bases and J by 4 bases, with 14 bases between the two germline ends. Germline values: CDR1 SNHLY, CDR2 FYNNEI.